The 17 T cell receptor beta chains below all came from one sample that was sequenced in a study of blood T cell repertoires in COVID-19. TCRdb's table, derived via immunoSEQ multiplex PCR, lists solely in-frame clones and lacks some. Of 150,000 to 200,000 clones in the sample, 70% to 80% were seen once. Sequenced material: PBMCs or T cells enriched from blood (not recorded which). The receptors shown here come from a woman between 65 and 79 years old in a cohort exposed to, infected with or recovered from COVID-19 (not recorded which).

This clone was seen a handful of times. The rearrangement joins TRBV18 to TRBJ1-2; D is possibly TRBD1 (5 bases). V dropped 0 bases and J dropped 8 bases, with 13 bases sitting between them. The CDR3 length is 14 residues. Germline CDR1 is KGHSH and CDR2 is LQKENI. CDR3 in amino acids: CASSPPGGVPGYTF. The CDR3 DNA is TGTGCCAGCTCACCACCCGGGGGGGTGCCAGGCTACACCTTC.

This clone was seen repeatedly, ten times or more. The V gene is TRBV18, the J gene TRBJ2-7, with 9 bases lining up with TRBD1. J lost 2 bases, V lost 4 bases, and 6 bases had no gene match. The CDR3 consists of 15 residues. The germline V gene encodes CDR1 KGHSH and CDR2 LQKENI. Here the CDR3 DNA reads TGTGCCAGCTCACTTGGACAGGGGCCCCCCTACGAGCAGTACTTC. It translates to CASSLGQGPPYEQYF.

V and J are TRBV7-6 and TRBJ2-2, with D tentatively TRBD2 (5 bases). Trimming removed 1 base from V and 2 bases from J, with 17 bases in between. This CDR3 spans 18 amino acids. Germline V gene data show CDR1 as SGHVS and CDR2 as FNYEAQ. The CDR3 sequence is CASSLVFGRGGNTGELFF. CDR3 DNA sequence: TGTGCCAGCAGCTTAGTCTTTGGGCGTGGAGGAAACACCGGGGAGCTGTTTTTT.

The J gene is TRBJ1-1, the V gene TRBV6-5, with 7 nucleotides matching TRBD1. Germline assignment: CDR1 MNHEY and CDR2 SVGAGI. The trim removed 5 bases at V and 1 base at J, leaving 7 bases unmatched. This CDR3 has 15 amino acids. CDR3 amino acids: CASSPWDSWNTEAFF. The CDR3 bases are TGTGCCAGCAGTCCCTGGGACAGCTGGAACACTGAAGCTTTCTTT.

This clone was counted once. V is TRBV29-1 and J is TRBJ1-5; 10 bases are shared with TRBD1. The CDR3 runs 16 residues. V shed 2 bases and J 4 bases; nucleotides not matched to a gene: 8. The germline gives CDR1 SQVTM, CDR2 ANQGSEA. CDR3 amino acids: CSVELGTGAGNQPQHF. The CDR3 DNA is TGCAGCGTTGAATTGGGGACAGGGGCCGGGAATCAGCCCCAGCATTTT.

A remark on this clone: At one boundary the junction diverges from the germline segment, which might be a read error. The chain couples TRBV28 to TRBJ2-7; perhaps TRBD2 as D (7 bases). Germline CDR1 and CDR2: MDHEN and SYDVKM. The CDR3 spans 13 residues. As DNA, the CDR3 is TGTGCCGGCAGTCTGGGGGGGCAGTACGAGCAGTACTTC. Residues: CAGSLGGQYEQYF.

At least ten counts were recorded for this clone. This chain connects TRBV10-3 to TRBJ2-7; 9 positions match TRBD1. This CDR3 has 17 amino acids. V was pared by 0 bases and J by 4 bases, with 10 bases of the junction left unmatched. The germline gives CDR1 ENHRY, CDR2 SYGVKD. The CDR3: CAISESGLDRGRYEQYF. DNA of the CDR3: TGTGCCATCAGTGAGTCTGGTTTAGACAGGGGGAGGTACGAGCAGTACTTC.

This clone has just a few counts. The chain recombines TRBV5-1 with TRBJ1-6, with 7 bases fitting TRBD1. Germline CDR1 is SGHRS and CDR2 is YFSETQ. The V gene end was trimmed by 4 bases and the J gene end by 0 bases; junction bases not matched to a gene: 7. The CDR3 spans 17 residues. CDR3 amino acids: CASSPGTDSSYNSPLHF. Written as DNA, the CDR3 is TGCGCCAGCAGCCCCGGGACAGATAGCTCCTATAATTCACCCCTCCACTTT.

The rearrangement uses TRBV3-1 (or the pseudogene TRBV3-2) and TRBJ2-7; tentatively, D is TRBD1 (6 bases). The CDR3 has 13 amino acids. Looked up from germline, CDR1 is LGHDT and CDR2 is YNNKEL (reference sequence). Trimming stripped 6 bases from V and 5 bases from J, with 14 bases between. The CDR3 DNA reads TGTGCCAGCAGAGCCGTGGGGGCCCACGAGCAGTACTTC. Its protein is CASRAVGAHEQYF.

V and J are TRBV9 and TRBJ1-2, with a weak D call TRBD1 (6 bases). CDR1 is SGDLS and CDR2 is YYNGEE in the germline V gene. The CDR3 covers 16 residues. Trimming took 1 base from V and 4 from J, leaving 17 bases between them. The CDR3: CASSVPSGGDGYGYTF. The CDR3 DNA is TGTGCCAGCAGCGTACCCTCTGGGGGCGACGGCTATGGCTACACCTTC.

CDR3 sequence (DNA): TGTGCCAGTAGTATAGGATCCAGGGGGCGGATAAACACCGGGGAGCTGTTTTTT. Translated: CASSIGSRGRINTGELFF. The chain employs TRBV19 and TRBJ2-2, with 8 nucleotides matching TRBD1. The CDR3 runs to 18 residues. V was pared by 1 base and J by 2 bases, with 9 bases of the junction left unmatched. Germline V gene sequence: CDR1 LNHDA, CDR2 SQIVND (reference sequence).

The chain carries TRBV7-2 and TRBJ2-7; 8 bases are shared with TRBD1. Germline V lookup: CDR1 SGHTA, CDR2 FQGNSA. The CDR3 is 14 amino acids. Unmatched junction bases numbered 4, after V lost 5 bases and J lost 1 base. The DNA for the CDR3 is TGTGCCAGCAGCCTCCGGGACAGGTCCTACGAGCAGTACTTC. As protein: CASSLRDRSYEQYF. Together with reference TRBV7-2 and TRBJ2-7, the CDR3 gives the full variable domain: GAGVSQSPSNKVTEKGKDVELRCDPISGHTALYWYRQSLGQGLEFLIYFQGNSAPDKSGLPSDRFSAERTGGSVSTLTIQRTQQEDSAVYLCASSLRDRSYEQYFGPGTRLTVT.

V gene TRBV3-1 (or the pseudogene TRBV3-2) combines with J gene TRBJ1-2; perhaps TRBD1 as D (6 bases). This CDR3 is built from 13 residues. Looked up from germline, CDR1 is LGHDT and CDR2 is YNNKEL (reference sequence). V was trimmed by 0 bases and J by 7 bases, leaving 9 bases between them. The CDR3 region has the DNA TGTGCCAGCAGCCAAGAAGGACAGTTTGGCTACACCTTC. Translating it yields CASSQEGQFGYTF.

The chain recombines TRBV4-1 with TRBJ1-5; D is possibly TRBD1 (6 bases). The CDR3 extends over 14 amino acids. Looked up from germline, CDR1 is MGHRA and CDR2 is YSYEKL. Trimming took off 2 bases at V and 4 bases at J, with 9 bases between the two ends. As DNA, the CDR3 is TGCGCCAGCAGCCAAAGGGGGAGAAATCAGCCCCAGCATTTT. Residues: CASSQRGRNQPQHF.

CDR3 DNA sequence: TGTGCCAGCAGCGCTTCGACTAGCGGCCAAGAGACCCAGTACTTC. Residues: CASSASTSGQETQYF. The V and J genes are TRBV9 and TRBJ2-5; the match to TRBD2 covers 9 bases. This CDR3 spans 15 amino acids. Germline CDR1 and CDR2: SGDLS and YYNGEE. V shed 3 bases, J shed 1 base, and the junction held 4 bases outside the gene matches.

This CDR3 is CASSIGTGWETQYF. CDR3 sequence (DNA): TGTGCCAGTAGTATCGGGACAGGGTGGGAGACCCAGTACTTC. V and J are TRBV19 and TRBJ2-5; 9 nucleotides agree with TRBD1. This CDR3 region has 14 residues. CDR1 LNHDA and CDR2 SQIVND come from the germline V gene (reference sequence). Trimming removed 3 bases from V and 5 bases from J; junction bases left unmatched: 4.

In the case of this clone: The junction shows a germline mismatch at one end, possibly a read error. V usage is TRBV7-7 and J usage is TRBJ2-2; 7 bases fit TRBD1. In germline, CDR1 is SSHAT, CDR2 FNYEAQ (reference sequence). The CDR3 runs to 19 residues. CDR3 residues: CASSFLLHRDRPNTGELFF. Written as DNA, the CDR3 is TGTGCTAGCAGCTTTCTTTTGCACCGGGACAGACCGAACACCGGGGAGCTGTTTTTT.